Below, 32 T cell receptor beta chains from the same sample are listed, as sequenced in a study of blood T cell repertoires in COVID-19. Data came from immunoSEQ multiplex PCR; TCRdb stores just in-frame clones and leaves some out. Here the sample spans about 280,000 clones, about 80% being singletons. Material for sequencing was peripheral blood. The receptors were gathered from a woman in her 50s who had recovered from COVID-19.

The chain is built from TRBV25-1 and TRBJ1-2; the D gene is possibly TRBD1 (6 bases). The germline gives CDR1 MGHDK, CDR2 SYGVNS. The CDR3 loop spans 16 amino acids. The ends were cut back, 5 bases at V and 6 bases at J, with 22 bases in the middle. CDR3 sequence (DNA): TGTGCCAGCAGTCGACTCGAAAAACAGGGATGGGATGGCTACACCTTC. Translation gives CASSRLEKQGWDGYTF.

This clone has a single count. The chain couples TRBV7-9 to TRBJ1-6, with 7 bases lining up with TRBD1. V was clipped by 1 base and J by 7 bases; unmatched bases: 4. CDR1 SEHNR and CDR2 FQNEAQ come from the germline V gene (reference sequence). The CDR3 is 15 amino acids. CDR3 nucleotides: TGTGCCAGCAGCTTAGTCGGGACAGCCAATTCACCCCTCCACTTT. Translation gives CASSLVGTANSPLHF.

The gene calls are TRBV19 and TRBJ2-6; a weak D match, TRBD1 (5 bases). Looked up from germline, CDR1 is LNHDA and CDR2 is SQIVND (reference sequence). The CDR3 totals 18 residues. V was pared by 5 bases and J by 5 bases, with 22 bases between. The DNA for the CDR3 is TGTGCCAGTAGTGTAACACCGACTCAGGGTACGTGGGCCAACGTCCTGACTTTC. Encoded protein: CASSVTPTQGTWANVLTF.

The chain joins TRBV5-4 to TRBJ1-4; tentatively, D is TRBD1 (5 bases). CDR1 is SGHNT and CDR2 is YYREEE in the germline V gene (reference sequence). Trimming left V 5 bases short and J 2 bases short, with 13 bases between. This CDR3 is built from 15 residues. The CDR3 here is CASSFQGATNEKLFF. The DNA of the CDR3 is TGTGCCAGCAGTTTTCAGGGTGCGACTAATGAAAAACTGTTTTTT. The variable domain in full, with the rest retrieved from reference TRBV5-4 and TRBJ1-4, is ETGVTQSPTHLIKTRGQQVTLRCSSQSGHNTVSWYQQALGQGPQFIFQYYREEENGRGNFPPRFSGLQFPNYSSELNVNALELDDSALYLCASSFQGATNEKLFFGSGTQLSVL.

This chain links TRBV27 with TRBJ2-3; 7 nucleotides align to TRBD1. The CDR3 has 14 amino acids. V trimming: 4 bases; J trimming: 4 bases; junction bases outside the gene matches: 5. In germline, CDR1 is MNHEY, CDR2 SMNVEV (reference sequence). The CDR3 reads CASSYRGRADTQYF. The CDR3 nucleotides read TGTGCCAGCAGTTACAGGGGCAGGGCAGATACGCAGTATTTT.

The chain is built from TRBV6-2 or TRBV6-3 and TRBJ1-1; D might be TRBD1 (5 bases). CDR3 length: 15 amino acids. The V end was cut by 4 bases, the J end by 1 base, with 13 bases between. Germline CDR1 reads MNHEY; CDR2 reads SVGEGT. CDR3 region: CASSFLPQGNTEAFF. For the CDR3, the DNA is TGTGCCAGCAGTTTCTTGCCCCAGGGGAACACTGAAGCTTTCTTT.

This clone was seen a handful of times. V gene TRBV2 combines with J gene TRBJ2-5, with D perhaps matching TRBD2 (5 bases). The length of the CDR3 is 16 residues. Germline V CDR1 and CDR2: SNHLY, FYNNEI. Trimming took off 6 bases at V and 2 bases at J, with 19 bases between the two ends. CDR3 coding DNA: TGTGCCAGCAGGGCCGACCTAACTAGTTGGCAAGAGACCCAGTACTTC. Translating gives CASRADLTSWQETQYF.

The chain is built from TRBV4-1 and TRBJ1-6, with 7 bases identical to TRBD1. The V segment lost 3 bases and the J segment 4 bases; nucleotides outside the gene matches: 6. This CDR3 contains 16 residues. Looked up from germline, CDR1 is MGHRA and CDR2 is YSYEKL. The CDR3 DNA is TGCGCCAGCAGCCACACGGACAGGAATTATAATTCACCCCTCCACTTT. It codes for CASSHTDRNYNSPLHF.

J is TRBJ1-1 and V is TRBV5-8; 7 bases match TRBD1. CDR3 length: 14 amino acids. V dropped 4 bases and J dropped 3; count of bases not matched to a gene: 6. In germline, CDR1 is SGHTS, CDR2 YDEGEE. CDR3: CASSQDRAYTEAFF. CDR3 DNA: TGTGCCAGCAGCCAAGACAGGGCTTACACTGAAGCTTTCTTT.

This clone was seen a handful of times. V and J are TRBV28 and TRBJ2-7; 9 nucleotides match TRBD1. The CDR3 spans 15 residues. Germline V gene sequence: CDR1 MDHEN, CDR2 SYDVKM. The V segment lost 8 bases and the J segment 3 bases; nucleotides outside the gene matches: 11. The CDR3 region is CASAYPGQGVYEQYF. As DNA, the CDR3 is TGTGCCAGCGCTTACCCGGGACAGGGAGTCTACGAGCAGTACTTC.

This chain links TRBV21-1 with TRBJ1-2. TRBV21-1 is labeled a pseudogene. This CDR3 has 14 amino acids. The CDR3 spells CASSKVPFTLGYTF. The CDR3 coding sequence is TGTGCCAGCAGCAAAGTCCCCTTTACCCTCGGGTACACCTTC.

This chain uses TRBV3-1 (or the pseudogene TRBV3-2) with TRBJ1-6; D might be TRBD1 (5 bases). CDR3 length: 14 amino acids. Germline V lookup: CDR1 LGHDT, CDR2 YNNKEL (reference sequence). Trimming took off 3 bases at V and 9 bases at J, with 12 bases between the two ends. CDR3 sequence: CASSQGGVGSPLHF. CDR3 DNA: TGTGCCAGCAGCCAGGGAGGGGTAGGTTCACCCCTCCACTTT.

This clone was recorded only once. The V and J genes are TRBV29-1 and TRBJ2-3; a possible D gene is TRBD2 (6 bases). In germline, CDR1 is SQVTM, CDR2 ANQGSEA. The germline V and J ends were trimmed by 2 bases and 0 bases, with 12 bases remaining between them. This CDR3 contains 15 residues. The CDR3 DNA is TGCAGCGTTGAATTGGGGGGAGCTAGCACAGATACGCAGTATTTT. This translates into CSVELGGASTDTQYF.

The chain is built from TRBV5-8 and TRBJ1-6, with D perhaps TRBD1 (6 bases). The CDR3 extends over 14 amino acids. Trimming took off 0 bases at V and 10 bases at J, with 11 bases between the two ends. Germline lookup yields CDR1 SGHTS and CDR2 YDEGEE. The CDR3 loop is CASSLGRGSSPLHF. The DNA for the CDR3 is TGTGCCAGCAGCTTGGGCAGGGGTTCCTCACCCCTCCACTTT.

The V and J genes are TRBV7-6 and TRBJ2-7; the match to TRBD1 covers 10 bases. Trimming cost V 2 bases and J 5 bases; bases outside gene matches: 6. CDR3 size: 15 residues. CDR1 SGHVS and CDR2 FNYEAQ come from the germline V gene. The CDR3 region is CASSLLGQGSDEQYF. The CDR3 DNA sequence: TGTGCCAGCAGCTTACTGGGACAGGGGTCCGACGAGCAGTACTTC.

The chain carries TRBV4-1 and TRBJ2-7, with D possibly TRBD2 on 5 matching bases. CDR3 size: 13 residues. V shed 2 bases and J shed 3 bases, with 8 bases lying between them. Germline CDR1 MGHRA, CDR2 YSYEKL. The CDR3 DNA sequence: TGCGCCAGCAGCCAAATCGGGGACTACGAGCAGTACTTC. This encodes CASSQIGDYEQYF.

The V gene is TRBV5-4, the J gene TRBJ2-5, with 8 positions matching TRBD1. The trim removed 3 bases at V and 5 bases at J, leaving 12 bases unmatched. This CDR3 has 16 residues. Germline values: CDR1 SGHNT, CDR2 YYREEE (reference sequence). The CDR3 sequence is CASSSDRAAIGETQYF. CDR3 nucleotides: TGTGCCAGCAGCTCGGACAGGGCTGCGATTGGGGAGACCCAGTACTTC. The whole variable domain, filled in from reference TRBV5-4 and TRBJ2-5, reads ETGVTQSPTHLIKTRGQQVTLRCSSQSGHNTVSWYQQALGQGPQFIFQYYREEENGRGNFPPRFSGLQFPNYSSELNVNALELDDSALYLCASSSDRAAIGETQYFGPGTRLLVL.

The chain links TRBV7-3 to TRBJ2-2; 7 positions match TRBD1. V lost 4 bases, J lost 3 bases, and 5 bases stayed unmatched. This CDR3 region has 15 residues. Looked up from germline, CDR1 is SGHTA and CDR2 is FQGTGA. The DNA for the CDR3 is TGTGCCAGCAGCTCTAGGACAGGTTACACCGGGGAGCTGTTTTTT. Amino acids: CASSSRTGYTGELFF. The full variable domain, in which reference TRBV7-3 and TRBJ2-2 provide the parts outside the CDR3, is GAGVSQTPSNKVTEKGKYVELRCDPISGHTALYWYRQSLGQGPEFLIYFQGTGAADDSGLPNDRFFAVRPEGSVSTLKIQRTERGDSAVYLCASSSRTGYTGELFFGEGSRLTVL.

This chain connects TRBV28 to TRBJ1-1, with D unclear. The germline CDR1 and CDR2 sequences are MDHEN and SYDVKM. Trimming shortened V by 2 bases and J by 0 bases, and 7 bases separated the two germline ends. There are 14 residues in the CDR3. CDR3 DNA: TGTGCCAGCAGTTTACCACTCATGAACACTGAAGCTTTCTTT. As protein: CASSLPLMNTEAFF. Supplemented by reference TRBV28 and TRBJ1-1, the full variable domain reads DVKVTQSSRYLVKRTGEKVFLECVQDMDHENMFWYRQDPGLGLRLIYFSYDVKMKEKGDIPEGYSVSREKKERFSLILESASTNQTSMYLCASSLPLMNTEAFFGQGTRLTVV.

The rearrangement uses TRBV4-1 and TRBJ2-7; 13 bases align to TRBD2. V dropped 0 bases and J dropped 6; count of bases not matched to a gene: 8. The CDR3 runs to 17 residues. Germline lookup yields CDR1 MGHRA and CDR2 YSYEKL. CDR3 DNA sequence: TGCGCCAGCAGCCAAGAGATTCCGGGACTAGCGGGACCCGAGCAGTACTTC. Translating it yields CASSQEIPGLAGPEQYF.

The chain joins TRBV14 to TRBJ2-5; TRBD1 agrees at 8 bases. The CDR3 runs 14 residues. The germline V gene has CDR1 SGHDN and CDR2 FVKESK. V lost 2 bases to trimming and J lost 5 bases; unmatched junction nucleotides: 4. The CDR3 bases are TGTGCCAGCAGCCAACCAGGGGGCAGGGAGACCCAGTACTTC. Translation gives CASSQPGGRETQYF.

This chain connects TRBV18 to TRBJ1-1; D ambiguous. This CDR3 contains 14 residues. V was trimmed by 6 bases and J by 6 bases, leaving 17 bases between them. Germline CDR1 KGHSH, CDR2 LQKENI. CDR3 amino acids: CASSPGGSRPEAFF. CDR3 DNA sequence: TGTGCCAGCTCCCCGGGAGGGAGCCGGCCTGAAGCTTTCTTT.

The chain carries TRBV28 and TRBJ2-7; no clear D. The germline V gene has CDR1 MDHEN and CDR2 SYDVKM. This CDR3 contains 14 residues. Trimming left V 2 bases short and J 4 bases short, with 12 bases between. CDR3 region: CASSLGQMSYEQYF. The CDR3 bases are TGTGCCAGCAGTTTAGGGCAGATGAGTTACGAGCAGTACTTC.

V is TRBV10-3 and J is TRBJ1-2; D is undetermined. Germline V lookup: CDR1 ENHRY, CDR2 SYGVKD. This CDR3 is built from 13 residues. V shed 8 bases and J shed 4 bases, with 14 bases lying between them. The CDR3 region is CAIYNPGAYGYTF. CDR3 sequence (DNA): TGTGCCATCTACAACCCAGGTGCCTATGGCTACACCTTC.

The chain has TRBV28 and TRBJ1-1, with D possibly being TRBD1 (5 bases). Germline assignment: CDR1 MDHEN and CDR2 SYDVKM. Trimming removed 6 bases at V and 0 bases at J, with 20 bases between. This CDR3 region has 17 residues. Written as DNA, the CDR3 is TGTGCCAGCAGCCTAATCTCGGGGGGAGTCATGAACACTGAAGCTTTCTTT. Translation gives CASSLISGGVMNTEAFF.

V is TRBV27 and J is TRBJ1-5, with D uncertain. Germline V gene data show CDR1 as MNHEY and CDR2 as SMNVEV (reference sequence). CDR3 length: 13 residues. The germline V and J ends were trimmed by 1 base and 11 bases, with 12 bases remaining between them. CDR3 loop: CASSLYRDRAQHF. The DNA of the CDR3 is TGTGCCAGCAGTTTATATCGCGATCGGGCCCAGCATTTT.

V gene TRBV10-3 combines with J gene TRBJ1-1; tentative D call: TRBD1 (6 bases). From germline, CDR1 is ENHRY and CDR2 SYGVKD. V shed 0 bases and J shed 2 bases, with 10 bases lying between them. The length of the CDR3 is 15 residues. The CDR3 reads CAISESRGTNTEAFF. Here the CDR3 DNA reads TGTGCCATCAGTGAGTCTAGGGGGACAAACACTGAAGCTTTCTTT.

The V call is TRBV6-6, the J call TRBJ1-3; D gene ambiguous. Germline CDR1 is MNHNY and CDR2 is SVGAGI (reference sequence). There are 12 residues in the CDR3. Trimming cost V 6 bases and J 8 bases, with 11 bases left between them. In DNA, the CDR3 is TGTGCCAGCAGCGCGGTGGAGGACACCATATATTTT. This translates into CASSAVEDTIYF.

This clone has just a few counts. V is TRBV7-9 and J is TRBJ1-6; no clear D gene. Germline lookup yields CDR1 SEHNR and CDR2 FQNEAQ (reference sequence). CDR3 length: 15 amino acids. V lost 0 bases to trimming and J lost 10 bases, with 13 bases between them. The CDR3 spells CASSLAGEGNSPLHF. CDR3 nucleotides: TGTGCCAGCAGCTTAGCGGGAGAGGGAAACTCACCCCTCCACTTT.

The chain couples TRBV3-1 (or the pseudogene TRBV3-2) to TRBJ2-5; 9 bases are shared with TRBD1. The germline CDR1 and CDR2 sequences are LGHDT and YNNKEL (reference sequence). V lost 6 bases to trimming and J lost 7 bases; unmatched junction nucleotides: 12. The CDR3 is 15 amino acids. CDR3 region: CASSPTGGAGLTQYF. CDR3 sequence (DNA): TGTGCCAGCAGTCCAACAGGGGGCGCCGGTCTGACCCAGTACTTC.

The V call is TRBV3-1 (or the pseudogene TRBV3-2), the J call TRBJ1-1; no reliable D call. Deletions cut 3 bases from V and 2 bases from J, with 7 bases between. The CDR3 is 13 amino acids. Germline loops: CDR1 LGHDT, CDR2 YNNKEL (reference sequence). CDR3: CASSHGGNTEAFF. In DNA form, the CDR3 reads TGTGCCAGCAGCCATGGCGGAAACACTGAAGCTTTCTTT.

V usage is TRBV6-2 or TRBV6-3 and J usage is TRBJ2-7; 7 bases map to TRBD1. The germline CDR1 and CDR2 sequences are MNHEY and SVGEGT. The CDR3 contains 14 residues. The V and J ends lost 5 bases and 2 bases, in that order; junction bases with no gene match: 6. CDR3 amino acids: CASSKGQETYEQYF. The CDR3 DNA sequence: TGTGCCAGCAGTAAAGGACAGGAAACCTACGAGCAGTACTTC.